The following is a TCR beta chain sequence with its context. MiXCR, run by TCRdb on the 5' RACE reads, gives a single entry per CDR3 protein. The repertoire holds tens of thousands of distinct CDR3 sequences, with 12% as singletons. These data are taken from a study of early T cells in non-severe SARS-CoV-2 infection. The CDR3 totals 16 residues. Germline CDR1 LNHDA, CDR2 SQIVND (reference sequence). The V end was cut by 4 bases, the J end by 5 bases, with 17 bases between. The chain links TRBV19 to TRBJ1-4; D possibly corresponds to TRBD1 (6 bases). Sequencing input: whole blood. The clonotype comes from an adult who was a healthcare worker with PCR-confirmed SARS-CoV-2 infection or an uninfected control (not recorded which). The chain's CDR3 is CASSTGTTSGNEKLFF. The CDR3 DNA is TGTGCCAGTAGTACCGGGACAACCTCTGGGAATGAAAAACTGTTTTTT. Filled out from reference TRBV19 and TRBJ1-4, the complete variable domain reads DGGITQSPKYLFRKEGQNVTLSCEQNLNHDAMYWYRQDPGQGLRLIYYSQIVNDFQKGDIAEGYSVSREKKESFPLTVTSAQKNPTAFYLCASSTGTTSGNEKLFFGSGTQLSVL.